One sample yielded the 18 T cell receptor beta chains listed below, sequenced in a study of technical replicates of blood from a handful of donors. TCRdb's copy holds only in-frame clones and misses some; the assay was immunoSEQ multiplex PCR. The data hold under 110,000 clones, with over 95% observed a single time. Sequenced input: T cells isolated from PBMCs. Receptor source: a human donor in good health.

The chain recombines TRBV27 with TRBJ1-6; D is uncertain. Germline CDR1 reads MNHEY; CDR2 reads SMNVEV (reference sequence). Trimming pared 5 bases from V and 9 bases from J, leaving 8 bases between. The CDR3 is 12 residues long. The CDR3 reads CASSQTGSPLHF. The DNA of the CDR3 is TGTGCCAGCAGTCAAACTGGTTCACCCCTCCACTTT.

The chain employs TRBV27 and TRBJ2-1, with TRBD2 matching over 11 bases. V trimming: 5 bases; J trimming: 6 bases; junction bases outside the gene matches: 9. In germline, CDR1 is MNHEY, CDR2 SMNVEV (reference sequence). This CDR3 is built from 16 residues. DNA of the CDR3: TGTGCCAGCAGTACTAGACTAGCGGGACTCGCCAATGAGCAGTTCTTC. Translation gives CASSTRLAGLANEQFF.

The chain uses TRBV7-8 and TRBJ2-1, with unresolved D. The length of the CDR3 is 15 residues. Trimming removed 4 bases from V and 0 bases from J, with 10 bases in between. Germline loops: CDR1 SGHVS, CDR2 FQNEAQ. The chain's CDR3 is CASSSSPGSYNEQFF. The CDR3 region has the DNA TGTGCCAGCAGCTCCTCTCCCGGCTCCTACAATGAGCAGTTCTTC.

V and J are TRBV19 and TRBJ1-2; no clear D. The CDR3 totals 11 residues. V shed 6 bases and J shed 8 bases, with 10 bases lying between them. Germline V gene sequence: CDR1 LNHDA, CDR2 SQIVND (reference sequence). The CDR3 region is CASRADFGYTF. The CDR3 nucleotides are TGTGCCAGTAGAGCGGACTTCGGCTACACCTTC.

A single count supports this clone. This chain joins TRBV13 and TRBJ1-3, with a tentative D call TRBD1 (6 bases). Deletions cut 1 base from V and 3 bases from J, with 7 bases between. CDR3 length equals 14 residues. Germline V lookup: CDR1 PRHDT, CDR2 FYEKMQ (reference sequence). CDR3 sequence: CASSLDRDGNTIYF. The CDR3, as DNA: TGTGCCAGCAGCTTAGACAGGGATGGAAACACCATATATTTT. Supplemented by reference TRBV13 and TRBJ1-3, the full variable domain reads AAGVIQSPRHLIKEKRETATLKCYPIPRHDTVYWYQQGPGQDPQFLISFYEKMQSDKGSIPDRFSAQQFSDYHSELNMSSLELGDSALYFCASSLDRDGNTIYFGEGSWLTVV.

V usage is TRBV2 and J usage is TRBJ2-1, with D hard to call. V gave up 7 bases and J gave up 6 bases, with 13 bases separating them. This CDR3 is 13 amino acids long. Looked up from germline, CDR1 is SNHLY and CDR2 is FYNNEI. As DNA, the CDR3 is TGTGCCAGCATCGGTTCAGGTGGCAATGAGCAGTTCTTC. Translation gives CASIGSGGNEQFF.

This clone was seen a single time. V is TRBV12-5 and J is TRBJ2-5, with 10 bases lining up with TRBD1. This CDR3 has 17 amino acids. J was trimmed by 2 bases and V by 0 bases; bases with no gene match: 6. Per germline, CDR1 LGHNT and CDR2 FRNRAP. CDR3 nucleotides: TGTGCTAGTGGTTTGGTTCCGGACAGGGGGGATCAAGAGACCCAGTACTTC. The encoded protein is CASGLVPDRGDQETQYF.

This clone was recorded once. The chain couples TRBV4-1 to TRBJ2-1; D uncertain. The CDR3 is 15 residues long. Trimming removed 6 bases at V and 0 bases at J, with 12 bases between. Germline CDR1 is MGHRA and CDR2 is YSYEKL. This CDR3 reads CASRPNPSSYNEQFF. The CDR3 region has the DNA TGCGCCAGCAGACCCAATCCTAGCTCCTACAATGAGCAGTTCTTC.

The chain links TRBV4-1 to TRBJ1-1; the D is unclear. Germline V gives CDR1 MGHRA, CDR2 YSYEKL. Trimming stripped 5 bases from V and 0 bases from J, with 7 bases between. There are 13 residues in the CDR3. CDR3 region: CASSNFMNTEAFF. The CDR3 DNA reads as TGCGCCAGCAGCAATTTCATGAACACTGAAGCTTTCTTT.

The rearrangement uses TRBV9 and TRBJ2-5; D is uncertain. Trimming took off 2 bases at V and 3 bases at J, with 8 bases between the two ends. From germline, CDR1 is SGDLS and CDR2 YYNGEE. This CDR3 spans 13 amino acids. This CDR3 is CASSVSTKETQYF. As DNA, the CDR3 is TGTGCCAGCAGCGTTAGCACCAAAGAGACCCAGTACTTC.

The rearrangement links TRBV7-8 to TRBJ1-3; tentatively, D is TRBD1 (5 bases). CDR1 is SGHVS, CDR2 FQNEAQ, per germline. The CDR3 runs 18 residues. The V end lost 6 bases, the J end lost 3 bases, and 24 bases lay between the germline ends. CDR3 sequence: CASRTNRTPDSDGNTIYF. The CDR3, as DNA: TGTGCCAGCAGGACGAATAGGACACCAGACTCAGATGGAAACACCATATATTTT.

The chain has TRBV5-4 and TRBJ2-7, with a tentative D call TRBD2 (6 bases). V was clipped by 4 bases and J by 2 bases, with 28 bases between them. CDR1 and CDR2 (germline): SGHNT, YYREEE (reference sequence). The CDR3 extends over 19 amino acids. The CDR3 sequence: CASSRDHAHVKTSTYEQYF. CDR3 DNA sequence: TGTGCCAGCAGCCGGGACCACGCCCACGTAAAGACTAGTACCTACGAGCAGTACTTC.

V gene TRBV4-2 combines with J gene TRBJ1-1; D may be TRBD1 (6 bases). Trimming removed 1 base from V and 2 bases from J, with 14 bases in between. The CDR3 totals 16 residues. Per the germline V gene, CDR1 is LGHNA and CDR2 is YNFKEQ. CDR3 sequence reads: CASSQGQRTVNTEAFF. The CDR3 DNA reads TGTGCCAGCAGCCAAGGTCAACGGACAGTCAACACTGAAGCTTTCTTT.

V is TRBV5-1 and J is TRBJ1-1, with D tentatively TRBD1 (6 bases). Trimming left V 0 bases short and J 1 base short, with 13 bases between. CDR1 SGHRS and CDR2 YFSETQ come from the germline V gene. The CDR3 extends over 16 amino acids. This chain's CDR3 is CASSLVPGHWNTEAFF. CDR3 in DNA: TGCGCCAGCAGCTTGGTCCCGGGACACTGGAACACTGAAGCTTTCTTT.

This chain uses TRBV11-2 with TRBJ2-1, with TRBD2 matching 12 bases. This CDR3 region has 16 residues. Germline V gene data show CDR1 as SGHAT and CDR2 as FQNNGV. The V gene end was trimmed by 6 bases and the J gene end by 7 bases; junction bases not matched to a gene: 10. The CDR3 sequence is CASSTAGTSGSNEQFF. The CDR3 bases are TGTGCCAGCAGTACGGCGGGGACTAGCGGGTCGAATGAGCAGTTCTTC.

CDR3 sequence: CASSYRDSHSYEQYF. The CDR3 DNA reads TGTGCCAGCAGTTACCGGGACTCGCACTCCTACGAGCAGTACTTC. This sequence joins TRBV6-5 and TRBJ2-7, with a possible D match to TRBD2 (6 bases). Germline loops: CDR1 MNHEY, CDR2 SVGAGI. The V and J ends lost 2 bases and 0 bases respectively, with 11 bases between them. CDR3 size: 15 residues.

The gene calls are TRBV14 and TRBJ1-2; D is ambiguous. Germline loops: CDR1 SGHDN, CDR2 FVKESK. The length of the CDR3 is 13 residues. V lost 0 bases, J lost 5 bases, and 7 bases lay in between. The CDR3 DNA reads TGTGCCAGCAGCCAAGATCTCTTATATGGCTACACCTTC. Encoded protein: CASSQDLLYGYTF.

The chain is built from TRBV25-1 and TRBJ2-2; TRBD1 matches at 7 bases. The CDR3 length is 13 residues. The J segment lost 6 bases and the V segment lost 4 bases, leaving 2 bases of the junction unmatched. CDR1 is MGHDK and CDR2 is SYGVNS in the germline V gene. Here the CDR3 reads CASSGQGPGELFF. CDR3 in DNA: TGTGCCAGCAGTGGACAGGGTCCCGGGGAGCTGTTTTTT. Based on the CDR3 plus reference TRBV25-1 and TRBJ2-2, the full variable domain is EADIYQTPRYLVIGTGKKITLECSQTMGHDKMYWYQQDPGMELHLIHYSYGVNSTEKGDLSSESTVSRIRTEHFPLTLESARPSHTSQYLCASSGQGPGELFFGEGSRLTVL.